The 2 T cell receptor beta chains below were found in one sample sequenced in a study of CD4 T cells in relation to SARS-CoV-2 and coronaviruses. TCRdb keeps only in-frame clones here, not all; method: immunoSEQ multiplex PCR. This sample yields about 36,000 clones, of which about 80% are seen a single time; 6.6% belongs to the top ten. These receptors have no identified antigens. Material: naive CD4+ T cells from PBMCs, cultured in vitro. The subset is: naive CD4+ T cells isolated by negative enrichment. The receptors derive from an adult with COVID-19.

The chain combines TRBV9 with TRBJ2-6; no definite D call. Germline V gene data show CDR1 as SGDLS and CDR2 as YYNGEE. The V end lost 0 bases, the J end lost 3 bases, and 4 bases lay between the germline ends. This CDR3 is 14 amino acids long. CDR3 coding DNA: TGTGCCAGCAGCGTAGGGTTTGGGGCCAACGTCCTGACTTTC. Its protein product is CASSVGFGANVLTF.

This chain connects TRBV30 to TRBJ2-7; 7 bases are shared with TRBD2. Trimming at V came to 5 bases and at J to 3 bases, leaving 10 bases not matched to a gene. Per the germline V gene, CDR1 is GTSNPN and CDR2 is SVGIG (reference sequence). The CDR3 sequence is 14 residues long. In nucleotides, the CDR3 is TGTGCCTGGGGTCGCGGGAGTGAGAGCTACGAGCAGTACTTC. This codes for CAWGRGSESYEQYF.